This TCR beta chain was profiled in a study of T cell responses to AZD1222 COVID-19 vaccine. Study-level information: Pooling was applied to second doses at about 4 or about 12 weeks. Study-level points and caveats: Baseline serostatus was positive in only a handful of AZD1222 recipients. Most donors were white British, females outnumbered males, and clonal diversity was possibly underestimated. A reported finding is that nearly half of spike-specific TCRs target unmutated variant regions.

The CDR3 has 15 residues. V lost 0 bases and J 3 bases, leaving 13 bases between the germline ends. Germline-derived CDR1 and CDR2 are SGHRS and YFSETQ. In the case of this clone: What it recognizes is unknown.

The assay was immunoSEQ multiplex PCR, and TCRdb's table has in-frame clones only and misses some. The sample contains under 200,000 clones, about 92% of which appear only once. The chain employs TRBV5-1 and TRBJ2-7, with a tentative D call TRBD2 (5 bases). The starting material was peripheral blood, obtained on day 0 of AZD1222 vaccination. The receptor's source is an adult in good health. CDR3 loop: CASSLARTGFYEQYF. The CDR3 bases are TGCGCCAGCAGCTTGGCCCGGACGGGATTCTACGAGCAGTACTTC.